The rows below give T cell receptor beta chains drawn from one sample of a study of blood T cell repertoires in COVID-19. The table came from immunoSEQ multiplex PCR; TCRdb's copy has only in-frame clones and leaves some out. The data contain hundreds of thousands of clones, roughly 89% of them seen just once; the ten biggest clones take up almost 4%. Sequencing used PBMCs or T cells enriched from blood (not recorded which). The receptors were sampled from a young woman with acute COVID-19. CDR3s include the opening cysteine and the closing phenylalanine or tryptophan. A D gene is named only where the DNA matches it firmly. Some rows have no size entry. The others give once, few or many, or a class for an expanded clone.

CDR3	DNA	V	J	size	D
CASSPGQGVLTGELFF	TGCGCCAGCAGCCCCGGACAGGGGGTTCTCACCGGGGAGCTGTTTTTT	TRBV5-1	TRBJ2-2	.	TRBD1
CASSPRYTDTQYF	TGTGCCAGCAGTCCCCGTTACACAGATACGCAGTATTTT	TRBV6-2/TRBV6-3	TRBJ2-3	.	.
CASSTGLNSGNTIYF	TGTGCCAGCAGCACCGGACTAAACTCTGGAAACACCATATATTTT	TRBV7-2	TRBJ1-3	.	.
CASSLEVGSADTQYF	TGTGCCAGCAGCCTAGAGGTAGGGAGCGCAGATACGCAGTATTTT	TRBV9	TRBJ2-3	.	.
CASSMGHMNTEAFF	TGTGCCAGCAGTATGGGACATATGAACACTGAAGCTTTCTTT	TRBV6-2/TRBV6-3	TRBJ1-1	.	.
CASCVGGTEAFF	TGTGCCAGCTGCGTCGGTGGCACTGAAGCTTTCTTT	TRBV28	TRBJ1-1	once	.
CASSLIEGEQFF	TGTGCCAGCAGCTTAATCGAGGGTGAGCAGTTCTTC	TRBV7-2	TRBJ2-1	.	.
CASSFKEYTQYF	TGTGCCAGCAGCTTCAAGGAGTATACGCAGTATTTT	TRBV7-9	TRBJ2-3	.	.
CAWSSSGATEAFF	TGTGCCTGGAGTTCATCAGGGGCCACTGAAGCTTTCTTT	TRBV30	TRBJ1-1	.	.
CASSQAKEYNSPLHF	TGTGCCAGCAGCCAAGCAAAGGAGTATAATTCACCCCTCCACTTT	TRBV3-1/TRBV3-2	TRBJ1-6	.	.
CASGLSQGSNEKLFF	TGTGCTAGTGGTTTGTCACAGGGGTCTAATGAAAAACTGTTTTTT	TRBV12-5	TRBJ1-4	.	TRBD1
CASSVQGSVETEAFF	TGTGCCAGCAGTGTACAGGGGTCGGTTGAGACTGAAGCTTTCTTT	TRBV28	TRBJ1-1	.	TRBD1
CASSYEESGANVLTF	TGTGCCAGCAGTTATGAAGAGTCTGGGGCCAACGTCCTGACTTTC	TRBV6-5	TRBJ2-6	.	.
CATSRDSGLAGSFEGEQYF	TGTGCCACCAGCAGAGATTCCGGACTAGCGGGGTCCTTTGAGGGTGAGCAGTACTTC	TRBV15	TRBJ2-7	.	TRBD2
CASRPTGRLGAFF	TGTGCCAGCAGGCCAACAGGAAGGTTAGGAGCTTTCTTT	TRBV6-5	TRBJ1-1	.	.
CASSWEQVRGYTF	TGTGCCAGCAGTTGGGAACAGGTTCGTGGCTACACCTTC	TRBV6-2/TRBV6-3	TRBJ1-2	.	.
CASSLGQGPYNEQFF	TGCGCCAGCAGCTTGGGACAGGGCCCTTACAATGAGCAGTTCTTC	TRBV5-1	TRBJ2-1	once	TRBD1
CATSGSKNEQFF	TGTGCCACCAGCGGCTCAAAGAATGAGCAGTTCTTC	TRBV15	TRBJ2-1	.	.
CASSLIGGEGQPQHF	TGTGCCAGCAGTTTGATAGGGGGTGAAGGTCAGCCCCAGCATTTT	TRBV27	TRBJ1-5	.	.
CSATGGTYNEQFF	TGCAGCGCTACAGGGGGCACCTACAATGAGCAGTTCTTC	TRBV29-1	TRBJ2-1	.	TRBD1
CASSLVFQGQETQYF	TGTGCCAGCAGCTTGGTGTTCCAGGGCCAAGAGACCCAGTACTTC	TRBV5-6	TRBJ2-5	few	.
CASSPIQGANTEAFF	TGCGCCAGCAGCCCGATACAGGGGGCGAACACTGAAGCTTTCTTT	TRBV5-1	TRBJ1-1	.	TRBD1
CASSYSRGGEQFF	TGTGCCAGCAGTTACTCTCGGGGGGGTGAGCAGTTCTTC	TRBV6-2/TRBV6-3	TRBJ2-1	.	TRBD2
CATSRDGGDTEAFF	TGTGCCACCAGCAGAGATGGAGGGGACACTGAAGCTTTCTTT	TRBV15	TRBJ1-1	.	.
CASSLGGFPNQPQHF	TGTGCCAGCAGCTTAGGCGGGTTCCCCAATCAGCCCCAGCATTTT	TRBV7-8	TRBJ1-5	.	.
CAITSTGNTIYF	TGTGCCATCACCTCGACAGGAAACACCATATATTTT	TRBV10-3	TRBJ1-3	.	.
CASSRGLATNEKLFF	TGTGCCAGTAGTCGGGGACTCGCAACTAATGAAAAACTGTTTTTT	TRBV19	TRBJ1-4	.	.
CASSLRTGNSPLHF	TGTGCCAGCAGCCTCAGGACAGGGAATTCACCCCTCCACTTT	TRBV6-5	TRBJ1-6	.	TRBD1
CASSFRDTVNTEAFF	TGCGCCAGCAGCTTCCGGGACACCGTGAACACTGAAGCTTTCTTT	TRBV5-1	TRBJ1-1	once	.
CASSYSTGGFNTEAFF	TGTGCCAGCAGTTACTCAACAGGGGGCTTCAACACTGAAGCTTTCTTT	TRBV6-5	TRBJ1-1	.	TRBD1
CASSLALDRVSYEQYF	TGCGCCAGCAGCTTGGCCCTTGACAGGGTCAGCTACGAGCAGTACTTC	TRBV5-1	TRBJ2-7	.	TRBD1
CAIIGQEGNQPQHF	TGTGCCATCATCGGACAGGAGGGCAATCAGCCCCAGCATTTT	TRBV10-3	TRBJ1-5	.	TRBD1
CAHLKLQEGNTEAFF	TGTGCCCACCTAAAGCTCCAGGAGGGGAACACTGAAGCTTTCTTT	TRBV30	TRBJ1-1	once	.
CASSQEERGAYNEQFF	TGCGCCAGCAGCCAAGAAGAGCGGGGGGCCTACAATGAGCAGTTCTTC	TRBV4-1	TRBJ2-1	.	TRBD2
CASSQEIDSLGNEQFF	TGTGCCAGCAGCCAAGAAATTGACAGCCTAGGAAATGAGCAGTTCTTC	TRBV4-2	TRBJ2-1	.	.
CASSPRLPTRTDTQYF	TGTGCCAGCAGCCCCCGACTACCGACACGCACAGATACGCAGTATTTT	TRBV4-2	TRBJ2-3	.	.
CASSNGGAGRETQYF	TGCGCCAGCAGCAATGGGGGGGCCGGTCGAGAGACCCAGTACTTC	TRBV5-1	TRBJ2-5	.	.
CASSLFGGELFF	TGTGCCAGCAGCCTATTTGGCGGGGAGCTGTTTTTT	TRBV5-5	TRBJ2-2	.	.
CATQDRNYGYTF	TGTGCCACCCAGGACAGGAACTATGGCTACACCTTC	TRBV24-1	TRBJ1-2	few	TRBD1
CASSPDGQGGTGANVLTF	TGTGCCAGCTCACCTGACGGACAGGGTGGGACTGGGGCCAACGTCCTGACTTTC	TRBV18	TRBJ2-6	.	TRBD1
CSASLDRGSYEQYF	TGCAGTGCTAGTTTGGACAGAGGGTCCTACGAGCAGTACTTC	TRBV20-1	TRBJ2-7	.	.
CASGGGTEAFF	TGTGCCTCCGGGGGGGGGACTGAAGCTTTCTTT	TRBV19	TRBJ1-1	.	.